A selection of T cell receptor beta chains follows, all from one sample in a study of post-analysis software for immune sequencing data. Each CDR3 protein is one row after TCRdb ran MiXCR on the PCR reads. The sample records hundreds of thousands of distinct CDR3 sequences, just under 30% being singletons. The material sequenced was blood. The receptor source for this set is a girl aged 5-17 years with multiple sclerosis. Each CDR3 is given with its conserved first and last residue. Fields, in order: D gene, clone size, V gene, J gene, CDR3 DNA, CDR3 protein. The D gene is left open where the match is weak. Clone size is shown for a subset of rows, as once, few, many or a class of expanded clone.

D gene: NA
clone size: NA
V gene: TRBV20-1
J gene: TRBJ2-1
CDR3 DNA: TGCAGTGCTAGATACCAATGGGAGCAGTTCTTC
CDR3 protein: CSARYQWEQFF

D gene: NA
clone size: few
V gene: TRBV20-1
J gene: TRBJ2-3
CDR3 DNA: TGCAGTGCAGAGGGGTCGGGAGCCCCAGATACGCAGTATTTT
CDR3 protein: CSAEGSGAPDTQYF

D gene: NA
clone size: many
V gene: TRBV29-1
J gene: TRBJ2-5
CDR3 DNA: TGCAGCGTTGCCAGGGAAGAGACCCAGTACTTC
CDR3 protein: CSVAREETQYF

D gene: TRBD1
clone size: NA
V gene: TRBV27
J gene: TRBJ1-5
CDR3 DNA: TGTGCCAGCAGTGCGCGGACAGGAAGTATTTCTCAGCCCCAGCATTTT
CDR3 protein: CASSARTGSISQPQHF

D gene: NA
clone size: NA
V gene: TRBV4-3
J gene: TRBJ2-7
CDR3 DNA: TGCGCCAGCAGGCGGGACAGACACTCCTACGAGCAGTACTTC
CDR3 protein: CASRRDRHSYEQYF

D gene: TRBD2
clone size: NA
V gene: TRBV12-3/TRBV12-4
J gene: TRBJ2-5
CDR3 DNA: TGTGCCAGCAGTGGTGCGGAGGGACTAGCGGGGTTCCAAGAGACCCAGTACTTC
CDR3 protein: CASSGAEGLAGFQETQYF

D gene: NA
clone size: NA
V gene: TRBV5-6
J gene: TRBJ2-2
CDR3 DNA: TGTGCCAGCAGCTTATCCACACACCTGGGGACCGGGGAGCTGTTTTTT
CDR3 protein: CASSLSTHLGTGELFF

D gene: TRBD1
clone size: NA
V gene: TRBV7-9
J gene: TRBJ2-7
CDR3 DNA: TGTGCCAGCAGCCTACAGGGGGGCATCTACGAGCAGTACTTC
CDR3 protein: CASSLQGGIYEQYF

D gene: TRBD2
clone size: NA
V gene: TRBV12-3/TRBV12-4
J gene: TRBJ2-1
CDR3 DNA: TGTGCCAGCAGAAACTCCCTCCAGATGGCTAGCGGACAGCAGTTCTTC
CDR3 protein: CASRNSLQMASGQQFF

D gene: TRBD1
clone size: few
V gene: TRBV20-1
J gene: TRBJ2-1
CDR3 DNA: TGCAGTGCCACGGACAGGGGTGTAACCTACAATGAGCAGTTCTTC
CDR3 protein: CSATDRGVTYNEQFF

D gene: TRBD1
clone size: few
V gene: TRBV7-9
J gene: TRBJ2-6
CDR3 DNA: TGTGCCAGCAGCCCCTACATTGGACAGGGGTCTGGGGCCAACGTCCTGACTTTC
CDR3 protein: CASSPYIGQGSGANVLTF

D gene: TRBD1
clone size: NA
V gene: TRBV28
J gene: TRBJ2-1
CDR3 DNA: TGTGCCAGCAGGGGACAGGGTCTATACTACAATGAGCAGTTCTTC
CDR3 protein: CASRGQGLYYNEQFF

D gene: NA
clone size: NA
V gene: TRBV29-1
J gene: TRBJ2-7
CDR3 DNA: TGCAGCGTTAACAAGCAGGGGGAGCAGTACTTC
CDR3 protein: CSVNKQGEQYF

D gene: TRBD1
clone size: NA
V gene: TRBV4-3
J gene: TRBJ2-3
CDR3 DNA: TGCGCCAGCAGCCCCTCTTTATCCGGGACAGGGTACACAGATACGCAGTATTTT
CDR3 protein: CASSPSLSGTGYTDTQYF

D gene: NA
clone size: few
V gene: TRBV10-3
J gene: TRBJ2-5
CDR3 DNA: TGTGCCATCGGGTCCGGCAACCAAGAGACCCAGTACTTC
CDR3 protein: CAIGSGNQETQYF

D gene: NA
clone size: NA
V gene: TRBV20-1
J gene: TRBJ1-1
CDR3 DNA: TGCAGTGCAATCTCGGGTCACACTGAAGCTTTCTTT
CDR3 protein: CSAISGHTEAFF

D gene: TRBD2
clone size: NA
V gene: TRBV3-1
J gene: TRBJ2-7
CDR3 DNA: TGTGCCAGCAGTCTCAAGGGACTAGACGACGAGCAGTACTTC
CDR3 protein: CASSLKGLDDEQYF

D gene: TRBD2
clone size: NA
V gene: TRBV29-1
J gene: TRBJ2-6
CDR3 DNA: TGCAGCGTTCCTTTGCGGGGGATCTCTGGGGCCAACGTCCTGACTTTC
CDR3 protein: CSVPLRGISGANVLTF

D gene: NA
clone size: NA
V gene: TRBV7-9
J gene: TRBJ2-5
CDR3 DNA: TGTGCCAGCAGCCCGAGTGAGCTAGTCAGGGAGACCCAGTACTTC
CDR3 protein: CASSPSELVRETQYF

D gene: NA
clone size: few
V gene: TRBV9
J gene: TRBJ1-4
CDR3 DNA: TGTGCCAGCAGCGTTTCCCCAACTAATGAAAAACTGTTTTTT
CDR3 protein: CASSVSPTNEKLFF

D gene: TRBD2
clone size: few
V gene: TRBV19
J gene: TRBJ2-7
CDR3 DNA: TGTGCCAGTAGCCACCACCAGGGAGGGTTTCACGTCTACGAGCAGTACTTC
CDR3 protein: CASSHHQGGFHVYEQYF

D gene: TRBD1
clone size: few
V gene: TRBV5-6
J gene: TRBJ1-2
CDR3 DNA: TGTGCCAGCAGCTTTACAGGGGAGGACTATGGCTACACCTTC
CDR3 protein: CASSFTGEDYGYTF

D gene: NA
clone size: few
V gene: TRBV7-7
J gene: TRBJ2-3
CDR3 DNA: TGTGCTAGCAGCCGAGTAGCGGGCACAGATACGCAGTATTTT
CDR3 protein: CASSRVAGTDTQYF

D gene: NA
clone size: NA
V gene: TRBV7-9
J gene: TRBJ2-1
CDR3 DNA: TGTGCCAGCAGTAAATGGGACGGCGGGAATGAGCAGTTCTTC
CDR3 protein: CASSKWDGGNEQFF

D gene: TRBD2
clone size: NA
V gene: TRBV7-9
J gene: TRBJ2-3
CDR3 DNA: TGTGCCAGCAGCCCGCCGGGGGGGGTCGCAGATACGCAGTATTTT
CDR3 protein: CASSPPGGVADTQYF

D gene: TRBD1
clone size: many
V gene: TRBV5-1
J gene: TRBJ2-1
CDR3 DNA: TGCGCCAGCAGCCCTCCAGGGGGCCCCACCAATGAGCAGTTCTTC
CDR3 protein: CASSPPGGPTNEQFF

D gene: TRBD2
clone size: NA
V gene: TRBV20-1
J gene: TRBJ2-1
CDR3 DNA: TGCAGTGCTTACCCGACTAGCGGAGGACACAATGAGCAGTTCTTC
CDR3 protein: CSAYPTSGGHNEQFF

D gene: TRBD2
clone size: NA
V gene: TRBV2
J gene: TRBJ2-3
CDR3 DNA: TGTGCCAGCCTCCAGGGGACTAGCGGGACCGGTACGCAGTATTTT
CDR3 protein: CASLQGTSGTGTQYF

D gene: NA
clone size: few
V gene: TRBV20-1
J gene: TRBJ2-7
CDR3 DNA: TGCAGTGCTAGAGTGTACGGGATCTCCCTCTACGAGCAGTACTTC
CDR3 protein: CSARVYGISLYEQYF

D gene: NA
clone size: few
V gene: TRBV7-2
J gene: TRBJ2-3
CDR3 DNA: TGTGCCAGCAGCTTAGTGTCCGGTCCAGATACGCAGTATTTT
CDR3 protein: CASSLVSGPDTQYF

D gene: NA
clone size: NA
V gene: TRBV6-5
J gene: TRBJ2-7
CDR3 DNA: TGTGCCAGCAGTTACTCAGGCAGTGGCTACGAGCAGTACTTC
CDR3 protein: CASSYSGSGYEQYF

D gene: NA
clone size: NA
V gene: TRBV29-1
J gene: TRBJ2-5
CDR3 DNA: TGCAGCGTTGAAGATAGACCGACGGTTCAAGAGACCCAGTACTTC
CDR3 protein: CSVEDRPTVQETQYF

D gene: TRBD1
clone size: NA
V gene: TRBV7-2
J gene: TRBJ2-3
CDR3 DNA: TGTGCCGGCAGCGACGGACAGGGTCCCGGCACAGATACGCAGTATTTT
CDR3 protein: CAGSDGQGPGTDTQYF

D gene: TRBD2
clone size: NA
V gene: TRBV5-1
J gene: TRBJ2-3
CDR3 DNA: TGCGCCAGCAGACAGACTAGCGTTATTTGGGCAGATACGCAGTATTTT
CDR3 protein: CASRQTSVIWADTQYF

D gene: NA
clone size: NA
V gene: TRBV13
J gene: TRBJ2-1
CDR3 DNA: TGTGCCAGCAGCTTTGGACCCTCCGGGAGTGTGCAGTTCTTC
CDR3 protein: CASSFGPSGSVQFF

D gene: TRBD2
clone size: few
V gene: TRBV20-1
J gene: TRBJ2-3
CDR3 DNA: TGCAGTGCTAGAGCTGTTGCGGGAGGGCCGGGGGTGAGCACAGATACGCAGTATTTT
CDR3 protein: CSARAVAGGPGVSTDTQYF

D gene: TRBD1
clone size: NA
V gene: TRBV29-1
J gene: TRBJ1-4
CDR3 DNA: TGCAGCGTTGCGGGACAGCTTAATGAAAAACTGTTTTTT
CDR3 protein: CSVAGQLNEKLFF

D gene: NA
clone size: once
V gene: TRBV27
J gene: TRBJ1-2
CDR3 DNA: TGTGCCAACAGGTCCCTGGGTGGCTATGGCTACACCTTC
CDR3 protein: CANRSLGGYGYTF

D gene: NA
clone size: NA
V gene: TRBV6-2/TRBV6-3
J gene: TRBJ1-5
CDR3 DNA: TGTGCCAGCACCAGCTTGAGCAATCAGCCCCAGCATTTT
CDR3 protein: CASTSLSNQPQHF

D gene: TRBD1
clone size: few
V gene: TRBV4-1
J gene: TRBJ2-1
CDR3 DNA: TGCGCCAGCAGCCAAGGGACAGGGGACAATGAGCAGTTCTTC
CDR3 protein: CASSQGTGDNEQFF

D gene: NA
clone size: few
V gene: TRBV20-1
J gene: TRBJ2-3
CDR3 DNA: TGCAGTGCTAGTTCCACAAGCGATACGCAGTATTTT
CDR3 protein: CSASSTSDTQYF

D gene: TRBD2
clone size: few
V gene: TRBV5-1
J gene: TRBJ2-1
CDR3 DNA: TGCGCCAGCAGCCCCGGGACTAGCGGGACATATGAGCAGTTCTTC
CDR3 protein: CASSPGTSGTYEQFF